This T cell receptor beta chain was obtained from a study of T cell responses to AZD1222 COVID-19 vaccine. Overall study: Investigators merged groups given second doses at roughly 4 or roughly 12 weeks.

The CDR3 has 16 residues. Losses at the gene ends were 3 bases for V and 2 bases for J; bases not matched to a gene: 8. Germline V gives CDR1 SGDLS, CDR2 YYNGEE. Findings of the study overall: Possibly, clonal diversity was underestimated; donors were largely white British and included more females.

Clones were read by immunoSEQ multiplex PCR, and TCRdb kept only the in-frame ones, dropping some. The sample includes 150,000 to 200,000 clones, approximately 94% seen only once; the top ten take 7% to 9.5%. As to this clone: Its antigen is unidentified.

The source material was peripheral blood, sampled on day 0 of AZD1222 vaccination. The receptor's source is an adult in good health. This sequence joins TRBV9 and TRBJ1-3; 7 positions agree with TRBD1. The CDR3 DNA sequence: TGTGCCAGCAGCGCTCTATCGACAGGGACTGGAAACACCATATATTTT. Protein product: CASSALSTGTGNTIYF.